The T cell receptor (beta chain) described here comes from a study of blood T cell repertoires in COVID-19. Study-wide background: Spain, Italy and the United States supplied samples that represented acute and convalescent COVID-19. The analysed material was cDNA or gDNA that came from T cells, B-cell-depleted T cells, or PBMCs.

As originally analysed: Reference gene primer amplification gave estimated nucleated cell counts. Sequencing used immunoSEQ multiplex PCR; TCRdb keeps in-frame clones, though not all of them. The DNA was the basis for D and trimming; V, J and clone size are from that table. The data show about 280,000 clones, roughly 80% seen once. This CDR3 is built from 13 residues. V lost 5 bases, J lost 6 bases, and 5 bases stayed unmatched. From germline, CDR1 is SGHTA and CDR2 FQGNSA. The V gene is TRBV7-2, the J gene TRBJ2-7; 9 bases are shared with TRBD1. The sequenced sample consisted of peripheral blood. This sequence originates from a woman in her forties or fifties who had recovered from COVID-19. The CDR3 nucleotides are TGTGCCAGCAGCATAGGGACAGGGCGCGAGCAGTACTTC. This sequence encodes CASSIGTGREQYF.